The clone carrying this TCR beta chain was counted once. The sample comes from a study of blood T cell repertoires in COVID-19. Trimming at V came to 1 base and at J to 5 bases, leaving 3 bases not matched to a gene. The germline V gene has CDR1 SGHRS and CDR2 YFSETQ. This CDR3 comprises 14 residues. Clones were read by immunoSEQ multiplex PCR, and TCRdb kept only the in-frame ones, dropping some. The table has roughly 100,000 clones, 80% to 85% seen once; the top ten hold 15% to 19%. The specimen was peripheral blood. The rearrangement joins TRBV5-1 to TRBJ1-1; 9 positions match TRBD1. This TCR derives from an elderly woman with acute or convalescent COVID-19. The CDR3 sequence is CASSLWDRETEAFF. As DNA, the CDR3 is TGCGCCAGCAGCTTGTGGGACAGGGAGACTGAAGCTTTCTTT.